This T cell receptor (beta chain) was found in a study of T cell responses to AZD1222 COVID-19 vaccine. With regard to this clone: No antigen is known for it.

Study results and limitations: Dominant at 160-218 and 743-854, vaccine-associated CD4 TCRs also spanned spike. Reportedly, nearly half the spike-specific TCRs target unmutated variant regions. Donor demographics were predominantly white British with a female majority; clonal diversity may be underestimated.

Assay used: immunoSEQ multiplex PCR; TCRdb lists only in-frame clones, some missing. This sample carries under 150,000 clones, roughly 92% of them seen once, and the ten largest clones take around 1.5%. This sequence originates from an adult who received the AZD1222 COVID-19 vaccine. The input for sequencing was peripheral blood, taken 28 days after the second AZD1222 dose.

CDR3: CASSFGTGGAGELFF. CDR3 bases: TGTGCCAGCAGCTTCGGGACAGGAGGGGCCGGGGAGCTGTTTTTT. The V call is TRBV11-3, the J call TRBJ2-2, with 8 bases lining up with TRBD1. The CDR3 consists of 15 residues. Trimming at V came to 3 bases and at J to 6 bases, leaving 6 bases not matched to a gene. Germline CDR1 and CDR2: SGHNT and YENEEA.